Following are 15 T cell receptor beta chains from one sample sequenced in a study of T cells in Graves' hyperthyroidism and ophthalmopathy. Amplification of TCR beta CDR3 regions was performed using RNA transcripts as template. The HTBI primer set served for first-round RT-PCR of the TCR CDR3. MiXCR was run by TCRdb on the multiplex PCR reads, yielding one entry per CDR3 protein. The data show about 350,000 distinct CDR3 sequences, approximately 15% seen once. Sequencing used blood. Source of these receptors: a woman aged 25 to 39 with Graves' hyperthyroidism.

J is TRBJ2-1 and V is TRBV11-3, with 9 bases fitting TRBD2. This CDR3 spans 15 amino acids. After removal of 5 bases from V and 0 bases from J, the junction contained 2 bases not matched to a gene. Germline values: CDR1 SGHNT, CDR2 YENEEA. In DNA, the CDR3 is TGTGCCAGCAGCCAGCGGGAGGACTCCTACAATGAGCAGTTCTTC. Translating gives CASSQREDSYNEQFF.

The chain recombines TRBV11-2 with TRBJ2-4; 7 nucleotides match TRBD1. J was trimmed by 2 bases and V by 1 base; bases with no gene match: 14. CDR3 length: 19 residues. CDR1 SGHAT and CDR2 FQNNGV come from the germline V gene. CDR3 protein: CASSLGQLQGLSTKNIQYF. The CDR3, as DNA: TGTGCCAGCAGCTTAGGACAGTTACAGGGGTTGTCGACCAAAAACATTCAGTACTTC.

This rearrangement joins TRBV5-1 to TRBJ2-1; perhaps TRBD2 as D (6 bases). The CDR3 sequence is 13 residues long. Germline values: CDR1 SGHRS, CDR2 YFSETQ. With 5 bases removed from V and 8 bases from J, the gap between germline ends came to 14 bases. CDR3 coding DNA: TGCGCCAGCAGGGTACTAGCTCTCGATGAGCAGTTCTTC. This translates into CASRVLALDEQFF.

This clonotype was recorded at least ten times. V gene TRBV30 combines with J gene TRBJ1-1, with no clear D. Trimming stripped 0 bases from V and 5 bases from J, with 4 bases between. This CDR3 has 11 amino acids. CDR1 and CDR2 from the germline V gene are GTSNPN and SVGIG (reference sequence). This CDR3 reads CAWSVGTEAFF. CDR3 sequence (DNA): TGTGCCTGGAGTGTAGGGACTGAAGCTTTCTTT.

This clonotype has more than one count but fewer than ten. This chain connects TRBV7-2 to TRBJ2-1, with a possible D match to TRBD2 (7 bases). Trimming shortened V by 4 bases and J by 4 bases, and 17 bases separated the two germline ends. The CDR3 covers 16 residues. The V gene's germline CDR1 is SGHTA and CDR2 FQGNSA. DNA for the CDR3: TGTGCCAGCAGCTCAACCTCGGGGAGGGGGTACAATGAGCAGTTCTTC. Amino acids: CASSSTSGRGYNEQFF.

This clonotype was detected a few times. The chain employs TRBV12-3 or TRBV12-4 and TRBJ2-1; the match to TRBD1 covers 9 bases. The V gene end was trimmed by 7 bases and the J gene end by 5 bases; junction bases not matched to a gene: 9. The CDR3 sequence is 15 residues long. The CDR3, as DNA: TGTGCCAGCACCCCCCCGGGACAGGGCCACAATGAGCAGTTCTTC. This gives the protein CASTPPGQGHNEQFF.

This clonotype was counted at least ten times. The genes are TRBV7-9 and TRBJ2-5; 8 bases are shared with TRBD2. This CDR3 comprises 16 residues. Germline assignment: CDR1 SEHNR and CDR2 FQNEAQ (reference sequence). J gave up 1 base and V 3 bases, and 7 bases lay outside the gene matches. The CDR3 spells CASSLGVAGSQETQYF. In DNA form, the CDR3 reads TGTGCCAGCAGCTTGGGAGTAGCGGGGTCCCAAGAGACCCAGTACTTC.

V is TRBV19 and J is TRBJ2-7, with D hard to call. Trimming removed 10 bases from V and 2 bases from J, with 6 bases in between. The CDR3 spans 10 residues. The germline CDR1 and CDR2 sequences are LNHDA and SQIVND (reference sequence). CDR3 residues: CATDAYEQYF. The DNA of the CDR3 is TGTGCCACCGACGCCTACGAGCAGTACTTC.

At least ten counts were recorded for this clonotype. The gene calls are TRBV13 and TRBJ2-7; D is unresolved. The CDR3 runs to 12 residues. The V gene lost 2 bases and the J gene lost 6 bases, with 8 bases spanning the gap. Germline CDR1 is PRHDT and CDR2 is FYEKMQ (reference sequence). The CDR3 DNA follows: TGTGCCAGCAGCTTATTCGGGTCCGAGCAGTACTTC. This codes for CASSLFGSEQYF. Complete variable domain (other parts from reference TRBV13 and TRBJ2-7): AAGVIQSPRHLIKEKRETATLKCYPIPRHDTVYWYQQGPGQDPQFLISFYEKMQSDKGSIPDRFSAQQFSDYHSELNMSSLELGDSALYFCASSLFGSEQYFGPGTRLTVT.

The sample holds a few counts of this clonotype. The genes are TRBV20-1 and TRBJ1-4; the match to TRBD1 covers 8 bases. The CDR3 sequence is 16 residues long. Germline values: CDR1 DFQATT, CDR2 SNEGSKA (reference sequence). The junction had 11 bases not matched to a gene; V was cut back by 3 bases and J by 5 bases. CDR3 amino acids: CSARGDSTGANEKLFF. The CDR3 DNA sequence: TGCAGTGCTAGGGGGGACTCGACAGGGGCGAATGAAAAACTGTTTTTT.

The chain uses TRBV11-2 and TRBJ2-3, with 12 bases matching TRBD2. After removal of 4 bases from V and 2 bases from J, the junction contained 4 bases not matched to a gene. CDR1 is SGHAT, CDR2 FQNNGV, per germline. This CDR3 spans 16 amino acids. The CDR3 DNA reads TGTGCCAGCAGCTCACTAGCGGGGGGAACCACAGATACGCAGTATTTT. Its protein product is CASSSLAGGTTDTQYF.

There are many counts of this clonotype. V and J are TRBV7-3 and TRBJ2-3; 7 positions agree with TRBD1. Per germline, CDR1 SGHTA and CDR2 FQGTGA. The trim removed 6 bases at V and 1 base at J, leaving 4 bases unmatched. This CDR3 has 14 amino acids. For the CDR3, the DNA is TGTGCCAGCAGTGGTACAGGGGGCACAGATACGCAGTATTTT. Translating gives CASSGTGGTDTQYF.

This clonotype was counted at least ten times. The rearrangement links TRBV11-2 to TRBJ2-1; D possibly corresponds to TRBD1 (6 bases). V gave up 1 base and J gave up 0 bases, with 10 bases separating them. Germline CDR1 SGHAT, CDR2 FQNNGV. The CDR3 covers 16 residues. The CDR3 loop reads CASSLGAGASYNEQFF. Written as DNA, the CDR3 is TGTGCCAGCAGCTTAGGGGCAGGGGCCTCCTACAATGAGCAGTTCTTC. The whole variable domain, remainder taken from reference TRBV11-2 and TRBJ2-1, is EAGVAQSPRYKIIEKRQSVAFWCNPISGHATLYWYQQILGQGPKLLIQFQNNGVVDDSQLPKDRFSAERLKGVDSTLKIQPAKLEDSAVYLCASSLGAGASYNEQFFGPGTRLTVL.

This clonotype was counted a few times. The chain carries TRBV20-1 and TRBJ2-3; no clear D gene. Trimming removed 6 bases from V and 2 bases from J, with 15 bases in between. In germline, CDR1 is DFQATT, CDR2 SNEGSKA (reference sequence). There are 14 residues in the CDR3. This CDR3 reads CSAHPVLFTDTQYF. CDR3 in DNA: TGCAGTGCACACCCGGTGCTTTTCACAGATACGCAGTATTTT.

This clonotype has at least ten counts. This chain connects TRBV7-2 to TRBJ1-5, with TRBD1 matching over 7 bases. V was clipped by 6 bases and J by 1 base; unmatched bases: 3. The CDR3 has 14 residues. From germline, CDR1 is SGHTA and CDR2 FQGNSA. CDR3 nucleotides: TGTGCCAGCAGGGGGACAGACAGCAATCAGCCCCAGCATTTT. Its protein is CASRGTDSNQPQHF.